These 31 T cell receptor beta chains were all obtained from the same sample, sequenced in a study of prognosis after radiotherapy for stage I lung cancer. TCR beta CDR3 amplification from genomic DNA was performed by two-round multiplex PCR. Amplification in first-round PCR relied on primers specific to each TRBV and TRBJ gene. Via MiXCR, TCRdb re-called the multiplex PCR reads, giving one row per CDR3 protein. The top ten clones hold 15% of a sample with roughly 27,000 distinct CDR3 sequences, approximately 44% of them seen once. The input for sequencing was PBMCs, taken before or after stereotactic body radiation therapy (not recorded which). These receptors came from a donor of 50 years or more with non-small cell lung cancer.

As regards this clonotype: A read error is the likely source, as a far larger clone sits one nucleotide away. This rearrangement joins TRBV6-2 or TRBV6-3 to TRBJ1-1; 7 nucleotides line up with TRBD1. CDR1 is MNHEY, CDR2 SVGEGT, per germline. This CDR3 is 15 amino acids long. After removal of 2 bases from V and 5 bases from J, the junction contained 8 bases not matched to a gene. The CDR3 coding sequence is TGTGCCAGCAGTTACAAGGGGGCGGCGAAAACTGAAGCTTTCTTT. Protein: CASSYKGAAKTEAFF.

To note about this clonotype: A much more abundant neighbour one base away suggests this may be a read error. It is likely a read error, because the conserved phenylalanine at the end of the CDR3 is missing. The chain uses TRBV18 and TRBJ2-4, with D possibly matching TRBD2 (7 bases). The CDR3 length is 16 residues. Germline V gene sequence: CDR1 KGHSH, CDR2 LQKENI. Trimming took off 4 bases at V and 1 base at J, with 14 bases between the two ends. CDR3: CASSRGGDGAKNIQYV. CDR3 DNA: TGTGCCAGCTCACGGGGGGGCGATGGGGCCAAAAACATTCAGTACGTC.

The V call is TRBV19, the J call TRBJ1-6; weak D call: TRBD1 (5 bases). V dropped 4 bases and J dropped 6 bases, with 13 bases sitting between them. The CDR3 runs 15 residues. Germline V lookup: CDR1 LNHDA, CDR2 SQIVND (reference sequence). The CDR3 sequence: CASSKRQGTNSPLHF. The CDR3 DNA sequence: TGTGCCAGTAGTAAAAGGCAGGGAACTAATTCACCCCTCCACTTT.

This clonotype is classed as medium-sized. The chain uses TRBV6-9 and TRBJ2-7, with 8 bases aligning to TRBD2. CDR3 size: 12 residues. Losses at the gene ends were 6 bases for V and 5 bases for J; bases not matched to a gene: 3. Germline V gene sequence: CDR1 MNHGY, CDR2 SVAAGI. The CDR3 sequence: CASSPGGDEQYF. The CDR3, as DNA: TGTGCCAGCAGCCCCGGGGGGGACGAGCAGTACTTC.

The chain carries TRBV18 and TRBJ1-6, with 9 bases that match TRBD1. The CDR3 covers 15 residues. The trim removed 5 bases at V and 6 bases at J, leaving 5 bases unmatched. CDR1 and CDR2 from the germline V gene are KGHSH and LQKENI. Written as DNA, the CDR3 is TGTGCCAGCTCATCAGGACAGGGGACTAATTCACCCCTCCACTTT. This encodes CASSSGQGTNSPLHF.

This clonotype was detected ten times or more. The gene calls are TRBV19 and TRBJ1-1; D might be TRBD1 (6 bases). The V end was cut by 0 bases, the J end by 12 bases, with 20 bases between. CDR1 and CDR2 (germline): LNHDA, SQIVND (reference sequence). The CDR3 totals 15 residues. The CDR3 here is CASSIDRRGESRSFF. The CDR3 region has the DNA TGTGCCAGTAGTATAGATCGCAGGGGCGAGTCTCGGTCTTTCTTT.

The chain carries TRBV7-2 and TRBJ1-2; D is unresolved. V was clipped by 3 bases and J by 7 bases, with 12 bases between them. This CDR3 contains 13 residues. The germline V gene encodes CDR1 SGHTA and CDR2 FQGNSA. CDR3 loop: CASSLGPSSGYTF. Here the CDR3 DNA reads TGTGCCAGCAGCTTGGGTCCCAGTTCTGGCTACACCTTC.

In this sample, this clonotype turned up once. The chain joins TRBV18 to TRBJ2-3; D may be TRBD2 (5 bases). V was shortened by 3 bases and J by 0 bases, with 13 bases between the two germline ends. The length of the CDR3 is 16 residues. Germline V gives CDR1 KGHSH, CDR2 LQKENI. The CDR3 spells CASSPLRTQSTDTQYF. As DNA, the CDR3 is TGTGCCAGCTCACCTCTCCGGACTCAAAGCACAGATACGCAGTATTTT.

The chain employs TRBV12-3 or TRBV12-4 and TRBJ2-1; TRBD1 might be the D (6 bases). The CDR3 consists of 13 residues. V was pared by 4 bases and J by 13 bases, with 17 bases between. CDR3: CASSSGQVNIQFF. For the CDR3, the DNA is TGTGCCAGCAGTTCGGGACAAGTAAACATCCAGTTCTTC.

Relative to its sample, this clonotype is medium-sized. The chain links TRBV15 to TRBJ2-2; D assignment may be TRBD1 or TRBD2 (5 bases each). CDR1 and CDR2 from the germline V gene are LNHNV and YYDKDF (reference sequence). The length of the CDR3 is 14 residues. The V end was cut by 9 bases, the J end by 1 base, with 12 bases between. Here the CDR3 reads CATGDRLNTGELFF. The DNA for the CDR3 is TGTGCCACGGGGGACCGATTGAACACCGGGGAGCTGTTTTTT.

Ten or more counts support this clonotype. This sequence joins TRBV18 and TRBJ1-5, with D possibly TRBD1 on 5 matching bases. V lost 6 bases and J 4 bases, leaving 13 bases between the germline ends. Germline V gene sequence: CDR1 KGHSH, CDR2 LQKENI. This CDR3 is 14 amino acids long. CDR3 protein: CASSLGHSNQPQHF. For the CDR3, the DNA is TGTGCCAGCTCCCTCGGACACTCTAATCAGCCCCAGCATTTT.

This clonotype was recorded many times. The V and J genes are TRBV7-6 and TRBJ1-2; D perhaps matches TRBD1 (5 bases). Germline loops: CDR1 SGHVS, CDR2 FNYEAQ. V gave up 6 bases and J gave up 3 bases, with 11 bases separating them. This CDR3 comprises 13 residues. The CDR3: CASRGEGDYGYTF. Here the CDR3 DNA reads TGTGCCAGCAGGGGGGAAGGGGACTATGGCTACACCTTC.

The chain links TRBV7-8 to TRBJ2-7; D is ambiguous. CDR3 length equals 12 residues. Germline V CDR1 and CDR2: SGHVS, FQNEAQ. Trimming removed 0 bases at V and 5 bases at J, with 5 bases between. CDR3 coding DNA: TGTGCCAGCAGCTTAGCTCAGAACGAGCAGTACTTC. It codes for CASSLAQNEQYF.

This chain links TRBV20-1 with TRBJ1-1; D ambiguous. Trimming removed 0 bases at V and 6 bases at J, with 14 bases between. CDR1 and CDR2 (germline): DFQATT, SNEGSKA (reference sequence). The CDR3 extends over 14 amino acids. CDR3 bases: TGCAGTGCTAGAGAATACCCCTCTTCCCCTGAAGCTTTCTTT. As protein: CSAREYPSSPEAFF.

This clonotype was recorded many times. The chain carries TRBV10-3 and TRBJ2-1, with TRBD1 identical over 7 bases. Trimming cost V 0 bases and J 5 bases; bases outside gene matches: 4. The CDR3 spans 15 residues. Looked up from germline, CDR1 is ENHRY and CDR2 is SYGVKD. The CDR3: CAISESAGGNNEQFF. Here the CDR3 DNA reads TGTGCCATCAGTGAGTCGGCAGGGGGAAACAATGAGCAGTTCTTC.

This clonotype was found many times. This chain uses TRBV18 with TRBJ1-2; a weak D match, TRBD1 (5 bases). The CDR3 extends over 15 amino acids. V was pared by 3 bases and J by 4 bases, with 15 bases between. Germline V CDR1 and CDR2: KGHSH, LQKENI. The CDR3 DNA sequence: TGTGCCAGCTCACCTGCCGGGACTTCCCCCTATGGCTACACCTTC. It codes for CASSPAGTSPYGYTF.

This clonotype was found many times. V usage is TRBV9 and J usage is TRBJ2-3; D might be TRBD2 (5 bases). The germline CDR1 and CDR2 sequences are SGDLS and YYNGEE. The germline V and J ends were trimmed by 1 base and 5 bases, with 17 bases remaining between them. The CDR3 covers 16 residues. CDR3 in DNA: TGTGCCAGCAGCGTATTTGAAGCGGTTCTGATAGATACGCAGTATTTT. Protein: CASSVFEAVLIDTQYF.

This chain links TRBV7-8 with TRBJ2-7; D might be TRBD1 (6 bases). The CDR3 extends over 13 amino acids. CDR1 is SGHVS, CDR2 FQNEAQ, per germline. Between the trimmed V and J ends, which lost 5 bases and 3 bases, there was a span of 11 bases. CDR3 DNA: TGTGCCAGCAGCATTGGGACAATCTACGAGCAGTACTTC. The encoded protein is CASSIGTIYEQYF.

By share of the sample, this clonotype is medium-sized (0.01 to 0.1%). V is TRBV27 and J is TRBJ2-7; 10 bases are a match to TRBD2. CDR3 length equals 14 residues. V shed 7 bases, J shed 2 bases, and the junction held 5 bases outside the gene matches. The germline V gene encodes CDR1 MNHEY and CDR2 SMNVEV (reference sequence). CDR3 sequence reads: CASMRAGGTYEQYF. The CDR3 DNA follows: TGTGCCAGCATGAGAGCGGGAGGGACCTACGAGCAGTACTTC.

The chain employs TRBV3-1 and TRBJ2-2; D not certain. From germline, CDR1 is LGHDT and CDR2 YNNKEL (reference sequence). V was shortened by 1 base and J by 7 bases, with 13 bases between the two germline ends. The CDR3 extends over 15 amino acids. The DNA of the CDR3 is TGTGCCAGCAGCCAAGGGCCCCTAAAGAGCGGGGAGCTGTTTTTT. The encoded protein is CASSQGPLKSGELFF.

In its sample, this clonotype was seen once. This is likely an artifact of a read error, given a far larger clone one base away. Written as DNA, the CDR3 is TGTGCCAGCCGACAGCGAAGTTCACCCCTCAACTTT. Its translation is CASRQRSSPLNF. The rearrangement uses TRBV6-2 or TRBV6-3 and TRBJ1-6; D perhaps matches TRBD1 (5 bases). The CDR3 consists of 12 residues. Germline V gene lookup returns CDR1 MNHEY and CDR2 SVGEGT.

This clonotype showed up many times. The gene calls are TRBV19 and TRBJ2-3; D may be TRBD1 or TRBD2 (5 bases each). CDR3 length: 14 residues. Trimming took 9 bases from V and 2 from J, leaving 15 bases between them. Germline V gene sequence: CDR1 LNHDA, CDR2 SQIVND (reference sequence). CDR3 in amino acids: CASRQLANTDTQYF. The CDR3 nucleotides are TGTGCCAGCCGACAGCTAGCTAACACAGATACGCAGTATTTT.

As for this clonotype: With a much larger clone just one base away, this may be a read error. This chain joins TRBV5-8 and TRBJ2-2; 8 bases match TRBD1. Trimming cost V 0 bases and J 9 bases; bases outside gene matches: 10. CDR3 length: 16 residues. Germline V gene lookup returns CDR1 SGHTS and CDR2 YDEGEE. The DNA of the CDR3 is TGTGCCAGCAGCTTGGCCTGGCAGGGGGCGGCCAGGGAGCTGTTTTTT. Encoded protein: CASSLAWQGAARELFF.

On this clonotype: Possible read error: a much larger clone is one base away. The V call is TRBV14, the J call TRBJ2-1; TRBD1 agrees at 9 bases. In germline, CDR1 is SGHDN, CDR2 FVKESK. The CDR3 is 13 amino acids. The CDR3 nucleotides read TGTGCCAACAGCTATTACAGGGGGCGTCTTCAGTTCTTC. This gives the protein CANSYYRGRLQFF.

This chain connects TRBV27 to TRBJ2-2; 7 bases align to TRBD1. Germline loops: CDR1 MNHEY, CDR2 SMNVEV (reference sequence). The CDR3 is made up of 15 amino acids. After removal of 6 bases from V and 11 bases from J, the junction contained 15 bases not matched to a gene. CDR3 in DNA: TGTGCCAGCAGCCTATCGGGTAGGGGGCGCAGTGAGCTGTTTTTT. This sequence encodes CASSLSGRGRSELFF.

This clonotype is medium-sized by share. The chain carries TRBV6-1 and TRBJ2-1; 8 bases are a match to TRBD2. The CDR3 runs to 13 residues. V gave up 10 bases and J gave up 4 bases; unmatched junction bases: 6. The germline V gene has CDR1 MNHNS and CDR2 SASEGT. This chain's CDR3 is CATQRELYNEQFF. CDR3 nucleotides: TGTGCCACCCAGCGGGAGCTATACAATGAGCAGTTCTTC.

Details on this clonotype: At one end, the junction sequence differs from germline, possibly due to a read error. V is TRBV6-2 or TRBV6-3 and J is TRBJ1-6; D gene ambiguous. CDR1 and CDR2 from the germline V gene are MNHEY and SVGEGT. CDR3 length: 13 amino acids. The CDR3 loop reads CASRASYNSPLHF. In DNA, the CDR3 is TGTGCCAGCAGGGCTTCCTACAATTCACCCCTCCACTTT.

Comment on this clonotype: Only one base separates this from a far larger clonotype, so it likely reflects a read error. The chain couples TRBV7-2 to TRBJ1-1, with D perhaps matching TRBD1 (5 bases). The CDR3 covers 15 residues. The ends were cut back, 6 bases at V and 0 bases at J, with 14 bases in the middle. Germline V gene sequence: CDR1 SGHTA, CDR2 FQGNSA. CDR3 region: CASRGHRGMNTEAFF. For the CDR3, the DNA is TGTGCCAGCAGAGGACACCGGGGCATGAACACTGAAGCTTTCTTT.

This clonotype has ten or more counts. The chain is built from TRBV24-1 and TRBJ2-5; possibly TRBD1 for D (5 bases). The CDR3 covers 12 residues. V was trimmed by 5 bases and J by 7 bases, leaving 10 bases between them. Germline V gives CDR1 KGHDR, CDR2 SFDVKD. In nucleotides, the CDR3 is TGTGCCACCAGTGCAGGGTTTGGGACCCAGTACTTC. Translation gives CATSAGFGTQYF.

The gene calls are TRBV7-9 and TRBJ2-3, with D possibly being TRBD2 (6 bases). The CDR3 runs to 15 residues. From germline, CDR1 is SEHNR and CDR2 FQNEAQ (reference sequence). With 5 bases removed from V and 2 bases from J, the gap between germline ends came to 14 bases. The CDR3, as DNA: TGTGCCAGCAGCGACCCTAGCGAGTCCACAGATACGCAGTATTTT. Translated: CASSDPSESTDTQYF.

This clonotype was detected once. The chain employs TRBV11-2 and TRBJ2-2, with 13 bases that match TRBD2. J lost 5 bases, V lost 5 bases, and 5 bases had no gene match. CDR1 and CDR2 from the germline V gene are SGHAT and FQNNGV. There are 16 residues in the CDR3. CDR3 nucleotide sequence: TGTGCCAGCAGCCTCGGGACTAGCGGGATTACCGGGGAGCTGTTTTTT. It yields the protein CASSLGTSGITGELFF.